The 4 T cell receptor beta chains given below trace back to one sample, sequenced in a study of cytomegalovirus exposure and HLA in healthy donors. The PCR ran on 60 Vbeta and 13 Jbeta primers. TCRdb's copy holds only in-frame clones and misses some; the assay was immunoSEQ multiplex PCR. The sample shows some 99,000 clones, 76% of them seen only once. The sequencing sample was made of PBMCs. These receptors came from a woman in her 50s in good health and CMV-seropositive.

A few counts support this clone. The V call is TRBV11-2, the J call TRBJ1-6; TRBD1 matches at 7 bases. The CDR3 loop spans 15 amino acids. CDR1 is SGHAT and CDR2 is FQNNGV in the germline V gene. J gave up 3 bases and V 4 bases, and 3 bases lay outside the gene matches. The CDR3 reads CASSSDRIYNSPLHF. CDR3 sequence (DNA): TGTGCCAGCAGCTCGGACAGGATCTATAATTCACCCCTCCACTTT.

The V call is TRBV5-1, the J call TRBJ2-1; 10 bases are shared with TRBD1. This CDR3 comprises 16 residues. Per the germline V gene, CDR1 is SGHRS and CDR2 is YFSETQ. The ends lost 1 base at V and 4 bases at J; junction bases unmatched: 5. The CDR3 protein is CASSLYGQGDYNEQFF. The CDR3 DNA follows: TGCGCCAGCAGCTTGTACGGACAGGGGGATTACAATGAGCAGTTCTTC.

This chain links TRBV11-2 with TRBJ1-2; tentative D call: TRBD1 (6 bases). Germline V lookup: CDR1 SGHAT, CDR2 FQNNGV. The V and J ends lost 0 bases and 3 bases respectively, with 11 bases between them. CDR3 length: 15 residues. CDR3: CASSLDLGGDYGYTF. As DNA, the CDR3 is TGTGCCAGCAGCTTAGATTTAGGGGGGGACTATGGCTACACCTTC.

This chain uses TRBV19 with TRBJ1-2; weak D call: TRBD1 (5 bases). The V gene lost 6 bases and the J gene lost 0 bases, with 20 bases spanning the gap. Germline CDR1 reads LNHDA; CDR2 reads SQIVND (reference sequence). This CDR3 spans 17 amino acids. DNA for the CDR3: TGTGCCAGTAGCCAGACAGTCCCAACTTTCTCTAACTATGGCTACACCTTC. Residues: CASSQTVPTFSNYGYTF.